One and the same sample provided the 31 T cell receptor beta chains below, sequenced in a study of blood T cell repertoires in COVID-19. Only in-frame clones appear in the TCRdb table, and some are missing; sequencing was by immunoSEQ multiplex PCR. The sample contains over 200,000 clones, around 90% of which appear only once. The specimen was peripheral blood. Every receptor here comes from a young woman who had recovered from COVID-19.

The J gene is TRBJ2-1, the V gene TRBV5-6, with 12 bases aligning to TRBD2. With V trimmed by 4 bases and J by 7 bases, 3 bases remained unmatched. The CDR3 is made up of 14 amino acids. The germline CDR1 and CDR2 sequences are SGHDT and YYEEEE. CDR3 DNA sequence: TGTGCCAGCAGCCCGGGACTAGCGGGTAATGAGCAGTTCTTC. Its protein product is CASSPGLAGNEQFF.

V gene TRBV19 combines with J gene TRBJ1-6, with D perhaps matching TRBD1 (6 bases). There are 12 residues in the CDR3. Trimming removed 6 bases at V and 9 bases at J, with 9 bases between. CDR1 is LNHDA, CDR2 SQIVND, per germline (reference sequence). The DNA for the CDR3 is TGTGCCAGTAGGACAGGAGGTTCACCCCTCCACTTT. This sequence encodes CASRTGGSPLHF.

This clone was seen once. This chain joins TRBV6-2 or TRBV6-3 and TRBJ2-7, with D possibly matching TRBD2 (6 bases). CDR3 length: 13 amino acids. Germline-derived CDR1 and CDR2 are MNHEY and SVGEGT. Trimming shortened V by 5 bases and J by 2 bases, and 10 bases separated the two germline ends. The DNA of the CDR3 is TGTGCCAGCAGTCACCAGCGGGCCTACGAGCAGTACTTC. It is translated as CASSHQRAYEQYF.

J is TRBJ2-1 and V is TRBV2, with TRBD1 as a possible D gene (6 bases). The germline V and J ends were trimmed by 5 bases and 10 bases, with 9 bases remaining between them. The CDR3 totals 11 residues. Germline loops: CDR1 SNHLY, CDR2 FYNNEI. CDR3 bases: TGTGCCAGCAGTCCCGGGACAGAGCAGTTCTTC. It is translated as CASSPGTEQFF.

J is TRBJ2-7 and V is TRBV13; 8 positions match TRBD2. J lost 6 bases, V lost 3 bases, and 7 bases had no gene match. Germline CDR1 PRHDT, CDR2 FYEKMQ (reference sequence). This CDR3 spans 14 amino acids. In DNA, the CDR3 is TGTGCCAGCAGCTTTCTAACGGGAGGGTCCGAGCAGTACTTC. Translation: CASSFLTGGSEQYF.

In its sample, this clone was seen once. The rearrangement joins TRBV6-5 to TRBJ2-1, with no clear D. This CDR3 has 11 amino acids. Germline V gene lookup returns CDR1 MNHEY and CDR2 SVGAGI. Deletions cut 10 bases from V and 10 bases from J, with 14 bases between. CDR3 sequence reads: CATTLVYEQFF. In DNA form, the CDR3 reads TGTGCCACCACTCTGGTCTACGAGCAGTTCTTC.

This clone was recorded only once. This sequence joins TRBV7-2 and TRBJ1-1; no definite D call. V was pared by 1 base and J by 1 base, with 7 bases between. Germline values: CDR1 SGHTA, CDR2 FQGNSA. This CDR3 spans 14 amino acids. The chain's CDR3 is CASSLEKQNTEAFF. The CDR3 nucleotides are TGTGCCAGCAGCTTAGAAAAACAGAACACTGAAGCTTTCTTT.

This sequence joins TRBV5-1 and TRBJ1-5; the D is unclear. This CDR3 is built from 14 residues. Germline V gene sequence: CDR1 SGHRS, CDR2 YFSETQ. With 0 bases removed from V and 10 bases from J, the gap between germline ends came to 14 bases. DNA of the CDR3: TGCGCCAGCAGCTTGGAAACGGTTCGAGATCCCCAGCATTTT. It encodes CASSLETVRDPQHF.

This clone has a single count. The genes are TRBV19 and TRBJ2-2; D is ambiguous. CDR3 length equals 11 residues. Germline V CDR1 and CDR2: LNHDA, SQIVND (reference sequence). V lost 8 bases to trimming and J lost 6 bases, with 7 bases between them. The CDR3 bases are TGTGCCAGTGAAGGAGCCGGGGAGCTGTTTTTT. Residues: CASEGAGELFF.

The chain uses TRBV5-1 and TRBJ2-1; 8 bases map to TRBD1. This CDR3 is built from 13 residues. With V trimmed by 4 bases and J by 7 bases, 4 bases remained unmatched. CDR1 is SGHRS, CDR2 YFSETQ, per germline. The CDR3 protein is CASSQDRANEQFF. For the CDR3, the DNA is TGCGCCAGCAGCCAGGACAGGGCGAATGAGCAGTTCTTC. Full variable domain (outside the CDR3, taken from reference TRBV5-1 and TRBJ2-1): KAGVTQTPRYLIKTRGQQVTLSCSPISGHRSVSWYQQTPGQGLQFLFEYFSETQRNKGNFPGRFSGRQFSNSRSEMNVSTLELGDSALYLCASSQDRANEQFFGPGTRLTVL.

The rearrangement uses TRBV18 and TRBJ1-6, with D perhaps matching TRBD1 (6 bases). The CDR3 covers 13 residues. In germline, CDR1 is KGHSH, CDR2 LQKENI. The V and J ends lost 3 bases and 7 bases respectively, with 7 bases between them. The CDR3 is CASSPDSNSPLHF. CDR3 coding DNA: TGTGCCAGCTCACCGGACAGCAATTCACCCCTCCACTTT.

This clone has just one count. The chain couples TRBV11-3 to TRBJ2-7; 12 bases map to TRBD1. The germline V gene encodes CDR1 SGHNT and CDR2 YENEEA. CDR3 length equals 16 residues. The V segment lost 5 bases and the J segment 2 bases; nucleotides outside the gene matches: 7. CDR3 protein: CASSNSGTGGPYEQYF. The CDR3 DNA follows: TGTGCCAGCAGCAACTCCGGGACAGGGGGCCCCTACGAGCAGTACTTC.

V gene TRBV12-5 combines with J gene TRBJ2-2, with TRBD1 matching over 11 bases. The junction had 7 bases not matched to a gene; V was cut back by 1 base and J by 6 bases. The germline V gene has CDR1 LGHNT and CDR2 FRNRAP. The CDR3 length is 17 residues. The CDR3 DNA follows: TGTGCTAGTGGTTTGGCCTGGGGGACAGGGGGACCCGGGGAGCTGTTTTTT. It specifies CASGLAWGTGGPGELFF.

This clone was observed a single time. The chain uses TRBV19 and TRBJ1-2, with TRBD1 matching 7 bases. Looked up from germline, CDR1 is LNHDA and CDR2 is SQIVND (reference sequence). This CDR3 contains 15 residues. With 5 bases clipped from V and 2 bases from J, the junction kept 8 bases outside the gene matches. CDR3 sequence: CASSAPGQANYGYTF. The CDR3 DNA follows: TGTGCCAGTAGTGCCCCCGGACAGGCGAACTATGGCTACACCTTC.

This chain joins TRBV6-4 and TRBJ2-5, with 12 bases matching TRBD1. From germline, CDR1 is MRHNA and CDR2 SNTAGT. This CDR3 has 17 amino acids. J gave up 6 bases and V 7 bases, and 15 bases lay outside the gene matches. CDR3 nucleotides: TGTGCCAGCAAAGTCAATCCGGGACAGGGGGCCGGGAAGACCCAGTACTTC. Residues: CASKVNPGQGAGKTQYF.

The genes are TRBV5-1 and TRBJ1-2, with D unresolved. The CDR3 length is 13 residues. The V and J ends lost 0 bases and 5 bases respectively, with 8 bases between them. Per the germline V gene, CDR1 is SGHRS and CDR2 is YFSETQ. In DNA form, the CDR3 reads TGCGCCAGCAGCTTGGTGGCAGGATATGGCTACACCTTC. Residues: CASSLVAGYGYTF.

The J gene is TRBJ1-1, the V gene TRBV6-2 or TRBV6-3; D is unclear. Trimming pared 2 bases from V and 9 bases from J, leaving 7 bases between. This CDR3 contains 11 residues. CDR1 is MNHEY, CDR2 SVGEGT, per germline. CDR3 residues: CASSYRDQAFF. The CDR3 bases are TGTGCCAGCAGTTACCGGGATCAAGCTTTCTTT.

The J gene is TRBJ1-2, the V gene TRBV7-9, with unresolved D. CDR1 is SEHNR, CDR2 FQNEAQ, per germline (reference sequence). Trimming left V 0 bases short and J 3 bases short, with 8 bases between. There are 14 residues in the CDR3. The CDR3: CASSLAARYYGYTF. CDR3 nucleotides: TGTGCCAGCAGCTTAGCGGCACGATACTATGGCTACACCTTC.

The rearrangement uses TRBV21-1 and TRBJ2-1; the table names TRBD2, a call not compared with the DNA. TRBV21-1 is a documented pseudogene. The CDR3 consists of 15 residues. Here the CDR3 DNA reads TGTGCCAGCAGCAAAGCGCTAGTTGCGCTTAATGAGCAGTTCTTC. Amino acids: CASSKALVALNEQFF.

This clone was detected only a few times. The CDR3 DNA is TGTGCCAGTAGTATTAGTTTCTCTTACAATGAGCAGTTCTTC. Amino acid sequence: CASSISFSYNEQFF. The chain combines TRBV19 with TRBJ2-1, with D unresolved. Germline assignment: CDR1 LNHDA and CDR2 SQIVND (reference sequence). The CDR3 contains 14 residues. The germline V and J ends were trimmed by 3 bases and 4 bases, with 10 bases remaining between them.

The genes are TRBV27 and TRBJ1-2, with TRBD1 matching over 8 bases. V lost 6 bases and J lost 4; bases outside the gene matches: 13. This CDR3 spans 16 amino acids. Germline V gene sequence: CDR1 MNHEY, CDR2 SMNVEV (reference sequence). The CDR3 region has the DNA TGTGCCAGCAGCATACGGGGACAGGACCTCATCTATGGCTACACCTTC. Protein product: CASSIRGQDLIYGYTF.

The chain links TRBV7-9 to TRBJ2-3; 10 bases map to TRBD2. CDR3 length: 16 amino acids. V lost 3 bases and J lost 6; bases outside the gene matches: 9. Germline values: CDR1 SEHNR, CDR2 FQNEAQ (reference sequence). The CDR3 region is CASSFRSGRAEDTQYF. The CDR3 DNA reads TGTGCCAGCAGCTTTCGGAGCGGGAGGGCGGAGGATACGCAGTATTTT.

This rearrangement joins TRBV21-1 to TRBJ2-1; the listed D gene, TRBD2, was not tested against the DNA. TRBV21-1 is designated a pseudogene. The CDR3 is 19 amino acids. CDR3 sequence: CASSKALVVWRESGNEQFF. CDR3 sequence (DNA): TGTGCCAGCAGCAAAGCGCTCGTTGTTTGGCGGGAGAGTGGGAATGAGCAGTTCTTC.

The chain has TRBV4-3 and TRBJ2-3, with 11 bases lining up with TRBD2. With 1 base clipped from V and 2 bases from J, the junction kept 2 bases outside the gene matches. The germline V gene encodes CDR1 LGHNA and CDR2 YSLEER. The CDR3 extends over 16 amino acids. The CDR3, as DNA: TGCGCCAGCAGCCAAGGGACTAGCGGGCCCACAGATACGCAGTATTTT. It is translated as CASSQGTSGPTDTQYF.

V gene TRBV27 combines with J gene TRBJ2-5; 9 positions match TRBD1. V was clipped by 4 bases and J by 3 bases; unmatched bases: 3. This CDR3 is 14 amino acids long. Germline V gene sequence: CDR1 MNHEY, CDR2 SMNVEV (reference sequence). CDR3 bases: TGTGCCAGCAGTTATGGACAGGGGAAAGAGACCCAGTACTTC. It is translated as CASSYGQGKETQYF.

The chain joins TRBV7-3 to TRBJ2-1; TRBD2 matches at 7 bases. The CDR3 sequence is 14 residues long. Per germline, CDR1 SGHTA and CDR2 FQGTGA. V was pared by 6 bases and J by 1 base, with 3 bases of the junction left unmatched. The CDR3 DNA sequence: TGTGCCAGCAGTCACGGGGGGTCCTACAATGAGCAGTTCTTC. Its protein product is CASSHGGSYNEQFF.

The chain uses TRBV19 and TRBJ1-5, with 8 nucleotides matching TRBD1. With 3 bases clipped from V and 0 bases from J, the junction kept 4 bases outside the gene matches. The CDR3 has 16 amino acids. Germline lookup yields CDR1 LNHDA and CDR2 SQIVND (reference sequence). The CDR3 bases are TGTGCCAGTAGTATTCGACAGGGGAATAGCAATCAGCCCCAGCATTTT. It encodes CASSIRQGNSNQPQHF.

CDR3 amino acids: CASSYQGRRANVLTF. The CDR3 DNA sequence: TGTGCCAGCAGTTACCAGGGGCGGAGGGCCAACGTCCTGACTTTC. The chain uses TRBV6-5 and TRBJ2-6; a possible D gene is TRBD1 (6 bases). The length of the CDR3 is 15 residues. Per the germline V gene, CDR1 is MNHEY and CDR2 is SVGAGI. Trimming took off 2 bases at V and 5 bases at J, with 10 bases between the two ends.

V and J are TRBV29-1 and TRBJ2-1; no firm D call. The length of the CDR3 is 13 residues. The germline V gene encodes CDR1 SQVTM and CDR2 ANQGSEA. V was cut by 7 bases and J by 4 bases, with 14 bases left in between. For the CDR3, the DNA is TGCAGCGCCCAAACCCCACAGTACAATGAGCAGTTCTTC. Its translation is CSAQTPQYNEQFF.

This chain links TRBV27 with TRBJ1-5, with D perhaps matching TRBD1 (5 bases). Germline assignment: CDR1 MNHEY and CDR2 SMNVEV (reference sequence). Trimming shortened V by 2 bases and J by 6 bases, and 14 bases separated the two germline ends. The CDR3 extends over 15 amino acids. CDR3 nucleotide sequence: TGTGCCAGCAGTTTAGGCAGGGCGGGGGGTCAGCCCCAGCATTTT. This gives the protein CASSLGRAGGQPQHF.

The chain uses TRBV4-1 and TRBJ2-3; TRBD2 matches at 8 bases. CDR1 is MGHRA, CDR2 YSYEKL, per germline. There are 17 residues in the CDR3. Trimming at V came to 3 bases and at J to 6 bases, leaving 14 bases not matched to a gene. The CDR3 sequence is CASSHLRGGGRPDTQYF. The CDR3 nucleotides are TGCGCCAGCAGCCACCTACGGGGGGGCGGGAGACCGGATACGCAGTATTTT.